Below, 19 T cell receptor beta chains from the same sample are listed, as sequenced in a study of T cells in Graves' hyperthyroidism and ophthalmopathy. RNA transcripts were the template for amplifying TCR beta CDR3 regions. HTBI primers were employed in a first-round RT-PCR of the TCR CDR3. One entry per CDR3 protein, called by TCRdb with MiXCR from the multiplex PCR reads. The sample lists roughly 650,000 distinct CDR3 sequences; roughly 16% were seen once. Material for sequencing was blood. These receptors were taken from a woman aged 40 to 50 with Graves' ophthalmopathy.

V gene TRBV20-1 combines with J gene TRBJ2-2; TRBD1 agrees at 8 bases. Germline V gene lookup returns CDR1 DFQATT and CDR2 SNEGSKA (reference sequence). This CDR3 has 14 amino acids. V lost 3 bases and J lost 3; bases outside the gene matches: 3. The CDR3 bases are TGCAGTGCTAGCGACAGGGGAGACACCGGGGAGCTGTTTTTT. Protein product: CSASDRGDTGELFF.

This clonotype has a count of ten or more. The V call is TRBV20-1, the J call TRBJ2-5; D might be TRBD2 (6 bases). The CDR3 has 12 amino acids. Deletions cut 5 bases from V and 7 bases from J, with 14 bases between. The germline CDR1 and CDR2 sequences are DFQATT and SNEGSKA (reference sequence). CDR3 region: CSAHHGTGTQYF. CDR3 nucleotides: TGCAGTGCTCATCACGGGACTGGGACCCAGTACTTC.

This chain connects TRBV4-1 to TRBJ2-7; 11 positions match TRBD2. CDR3 size: 15 residues. Trimming at V came to 2 bases and at J to 3 bases, leaving 3 bases not matched to a gene. From germline, CDR1 is MGHRA and CDR2 YSYEKL. This CDR3 reads CASSQPTSGDYEQYF. The CDR3 bases are TGCGCCAGCAGCCAACCGACTAGCGGGGACTACGAGCAGTACTTC.

The chain couples TRBV3-1 to TRBJ2-4, with a possible D match to TRBD2 (5 bases). Trimming removed 4 bases from V and 1 base from J, with 17 bases in between. This CDR3 is built from 17 residues. Looked up from germline, CDR1 is LGHDT and CDR2 is YNNKEL (reference sequence). In DNA form, the CDR3 reads TGTGCCAGCAGCCCAACGCTCGGGGTAGTGGCCAAAAACATTCAGTACTTC. Amino acids: CASSPTLGVVAKNIQYF.

This clonotype showed up just a few times. V is TRBV11-2 and J is TRBJ2-7, with D possibly called TRBD1 or TRBD2 (6 bases each). This CDR3 is 16 amino acids long. Germline V gene data show CDR1 as SGHAT and CDR2 as FQNNGV. The V end was cut by 1 base, the J end by 3 bases, with 16 bases between. The CDR3 protein is CASSLASEGGFYEQYF. CDR3 bases: TGTGCCAGCAGCTTAGCGTCGGAAGGGGGGTTCTACGAGCAGTACTTC.

This clonotype was seen repeatedly, ten times or more. The gene calls are TRBV28 and TRBJ2-1; TRBD2 matches at 12 bases. This CDR3 has 17 amino acids. CDR1 is MDHEN, CDR2 SYDVKM, per germline. The J segment lost 1 base and the V segment lost 4 bases, leaving 5 bases of the junction unmatched. CDR3 in DNA: TGTGCCAGCAGTTCCCCGACTAGCGGGGGTTCCTACAATGAGCAGTTCTTC. It specifies CASSSPTSGGSYNEQFF.

This clonotype was observed at least ten times. The rearrangement uses TRBV3-1 and TRBJ1-5; D unclear. The germline CDR1 and CDR2 sequences are LGHDT and YNNKEL (reference sequence). This CDR3 is 14 amino acids long. V was shortened by 2 bases and J by 1 base, with 6 bases between the two germline ends. The CDR3 DNA follows: TGTGCCAGCAGCCAATCAGGAAGCAATCAGCCCCAGCATTTT. Translating gives CASSQSGSNQPQHF.

There are many counts of this clonotype. V usage is TRBV20-1 and J usage is TRBJ1-5; D may be TRBD1 (5 bases). V shed 5 bases and J shed 9 bases, with 17 bases lying between them. CDR1 and CDR2 (germline): DFQATT, SNEGSKA (reference sequence). This CDR3 comprises 13 residues. CDR3 bases: TGCAGTGCTTCAACAGGAGAATGGCGGCCCCAGCATTTT. Translation gives CSASTGEWRPQHF.

At least ten counts were recorded for this clonotype. The chain has TRBV27 and TRBJ2-3, with a tentative D call TRBD1 (5 bases). CDR3 length equals 15 residues. V lost 4 bases to trimming and J lost 2 bases, with 13 bases between them. Germline V gives CDR1 MNHEY, CDR2 SMNVEV (reference sequence). The CDR3 nucleotides are TGTGCCAGCAGTTCCGGGCAGGGATTCACAGATACGCAGTATTTT. Translated: CASSSGQGFTDTQYF.

This clonotype came up many times. The J gene is TRBJ1-1, the V gene TRBV6-1; the D gene is possibly TRBD1 (6 bases). The CDR3 has 14 amino acids. The germline V gene has CDR1 MNHNS and CDR2 SASEGT. Trimming cost V 7 bases and J 0 bases, with 12 bases left between them. CDR3 DNA sequence: TGTGCCAGCAAAACCGGGACATTGAACACTGAAGCTTTCTTT. Encoded protein: CASKTGTLNTEAFF.

At least ten counts were recorded for this clonotype. The DNA of the CDR3 is TGTGCCAGCCGAGCAGGGACGAACACTGAAGCTTTCTTT. It translates to CASRAGTNTEAFF. The chain employs TRBV2 and TRBJ1-1; TRBD1 is a possible D gene (5 bases). The CDR3 totals 13 residues. Deletions cut 8 bases from V and 1 base from J, with 11 bases between. Germline V CDR1 and CDR2: SNHLY, FYNNEI.

This clonotype was observed a handful of times. The rearrangement links TRBV6-1 to TRBJ2-7; D is perhaps TRBD1 or TRBD2 (5 bases each). The CDR3 is 18 residues long. Trimming shortened V by 5 bases and J by 6 bases, and 29 bases separated the two germline ends. Germline lookup yields CDR1 MNHNS and CDR2 SASEGT. CDR3 sequence reads: CASSLRSPGRSVRIEQYF. The DNA of the CDR3 is TGTGCCAGCAGTCTGAGGTCGCCGGGACGATCTGTTAGGATCGAGCAGTACTTC.

The J gene is TRBJ2-1, the V gene TRBV30, with D possibly TRBD2 on 5 matching bases. CDR1 and CDR2 (germline): GTSNPN, SVGIG (reference sequence). V was shortened by 3 bases and J by 10 bases, with 16 bases between the two germline ends. CDR3 length: 13 residues. CDR3 bases: TGTGCCTGGAGAAGAGGTGGGTGGGAGGAGCAGTTCTTC. Protein: CAWRRGGWEEQFF.

At least ten counts were recorded for this clonotype. The chain employs TRBV7-9 and TRBJ1-6; the D gene is possibly TRBD1 (6 bases). The CDR3 has 15 residues. Germline assignment: CDR1 SEHNR and CDR2 FQNEAQ (reference sequence). The V end lost 5 bases, the J end lost 9 bases, and 17 bases lay between the germline ends. The CDR3: CASSPHREGGSPLHF. The CDR3 nucleotides read TGTGCCAGCAGCCCGCACAGGGAGGGAGGTTCACCCCTCCACTTT.

This clonotype appeared many times. J is TRBJ2-3 and V is TRBV5-1; 7 positions agree with TRBD1. There are 15 residues in the CDR3. V trimming: 4 bases; J trimming: 2 bases; junction bases outside the gene matches: 7. Germline CDR1 SGHRS, CDR2 YFSETQ. The CDR3 region has the DNA TGCGCCAGCAGCCCTAGGGGGCCCTTCACAGATACGCAGTATTTT. It is translated as CASSPRGPFTDTQYF.

This clonotype has only a few counts. The rearrangement joins TRBV10-3 to TRBJ2-2; D remains unclear. Trimming left V 0 bases short and J 3 bases short, with 14 bases between. CDR3 length: 17 amino acids. Germline-derived CDR1 and CDR2 are ENHRY and SYGVKD. The chain's CDR3 is CAISESGMVADTGELFF. The CDR3 region has the DNA TGTGCCATCAGTGAGTCGGGTATGGTGGCAGACACCGGGGAGCTGTTTTTT.

This clonotype was counted ten times or more. This chain connects TRBV6-1 to TRBJ2-7, with D possibly being TRBD1 (7 bases). Germline V gene sequence: CDR1 MNHNS, CDR2 SASEGT. The CDR3 runs to 13 residues. V was pared by 11 bases and J by 1 base, with 15 bases between. The CDR3: CAGGTAPSYEQYF. In DNA form, the CDR3 reads TGTGCCGGGGGGACAGCGCCTTCCTACGAGCAGTACTTC.

Many counts were recorded for this clonotype. The chain employs TRBV10-1 and TRBJ2-5; TRBD1 agrees at 7 bases. Germline CDR1 WNHNN, CDR2 SYGVQD (reference sequence). The CDR3 sequence is 14 residues long. The V segment lost 5 bases and the J segment 2 bases; nucleotides outside the gene matches: 5. The CDR3 loop reads CASSRDSRQETQYF. Written as DNA, the CDR3 is TGCGCCAGCAGTCGGGACAGCCGGCAAGAGACCCAGTACTTC.

To note about this clonotype: With a much larger clone just one base away, this may be a read error. The rearrangement joins TRBV3-1 to TRBJ2-7; unclear D gene. CDR3 length equals 12 residues. CDR1 is LGHDT, CDR2 YNNKEL, per germline (reference sequence). Deletions cut 4 bases from V and 5 bases from J, with 9 bases between. This chain's CDR3 is CASSRPYHEQYF. The CDR3 nucleotides read TGTGCCAGCAGCCGCCCCTATCACGAGCAGTACTTC.